The clone carrying this T cell receptor beta chain is a singleton in its sample. This CDR3 is 12 amino acids long. The V end lost 5 bases, the J end lost 12 bases, and 16 bases lay between the germline ends. The germline gives CDR1 MNHEY, CDR2 SMNVEV (reference sequence). This entry is derived from a study of control samples from healthy donors and cancer patients. Some clones are missing from TCRdb's copy, which holds only in-frame ones; the method was immunoSEQ multiplex PCR. Here the sample spans roughly 73,000 clones, roughly 84% being singletons. The rearrangement links TRBV27 to TRBJ1-1; D unresolved. This clonotype was obtained from a man aged 45-65 years in good health. The sequenced sample was blood. CDR3: CASSALGGPPFF. The CDR3 DNA sequence: TGTGCCAGCAGTGCCCTCGGAGGACCCCCTTTCTTT.